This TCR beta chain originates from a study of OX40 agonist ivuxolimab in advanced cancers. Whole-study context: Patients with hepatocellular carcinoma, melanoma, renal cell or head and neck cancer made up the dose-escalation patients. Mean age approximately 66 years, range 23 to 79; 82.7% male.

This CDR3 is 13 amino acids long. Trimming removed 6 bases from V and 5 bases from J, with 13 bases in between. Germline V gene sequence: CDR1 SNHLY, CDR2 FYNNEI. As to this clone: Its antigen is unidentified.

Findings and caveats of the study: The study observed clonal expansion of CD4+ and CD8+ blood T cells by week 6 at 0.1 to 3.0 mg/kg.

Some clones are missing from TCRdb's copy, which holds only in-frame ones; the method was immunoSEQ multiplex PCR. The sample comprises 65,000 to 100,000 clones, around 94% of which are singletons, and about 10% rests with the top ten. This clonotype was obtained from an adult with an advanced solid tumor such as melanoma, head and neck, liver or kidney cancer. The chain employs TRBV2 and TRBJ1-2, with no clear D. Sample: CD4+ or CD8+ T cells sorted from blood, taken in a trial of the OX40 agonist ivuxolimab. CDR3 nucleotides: TGTGCCAGCAGACGGGAAGACATTTATGGCTACACCTTC. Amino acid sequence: CASRREDIYGYTF. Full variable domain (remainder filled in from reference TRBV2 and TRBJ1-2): EPEVTQTPSHQVTQMGQEVILRCVPISNHLYFYWYRQILGQKVEFLVSFYNNEISEKSEIFDDQFSVERPDGSNFTLKIRSTKLEDSAMYFCASRREDIYGYTFGSGTRLTVV.